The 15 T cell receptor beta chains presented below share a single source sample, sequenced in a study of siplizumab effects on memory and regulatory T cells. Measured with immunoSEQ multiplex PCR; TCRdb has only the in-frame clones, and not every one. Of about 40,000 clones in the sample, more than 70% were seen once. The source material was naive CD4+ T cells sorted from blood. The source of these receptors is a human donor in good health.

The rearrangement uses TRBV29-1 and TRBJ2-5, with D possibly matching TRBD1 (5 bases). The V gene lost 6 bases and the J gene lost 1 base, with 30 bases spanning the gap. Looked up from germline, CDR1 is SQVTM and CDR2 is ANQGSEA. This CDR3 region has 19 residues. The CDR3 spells CSVSHGRDSPRIGQETQYF. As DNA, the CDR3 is TGCAGCGTCTCACATGGAAGAGACAGCCCCAGGATAGGCCAAGAGACCCAGTACTTC.

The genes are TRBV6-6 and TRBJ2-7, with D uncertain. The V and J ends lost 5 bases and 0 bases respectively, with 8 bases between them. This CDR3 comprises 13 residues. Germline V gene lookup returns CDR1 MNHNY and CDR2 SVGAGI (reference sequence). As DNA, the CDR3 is TGTGCCAGCAGTCTCCCTGTCTCCTACGAGCAGTACTTC. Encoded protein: CASSLPVSYEQYF.

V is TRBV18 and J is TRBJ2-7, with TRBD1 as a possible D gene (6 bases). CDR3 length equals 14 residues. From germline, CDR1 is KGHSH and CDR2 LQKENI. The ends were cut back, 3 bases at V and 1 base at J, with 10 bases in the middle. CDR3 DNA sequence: TGTGCCAGCTCACCGGGCCAGGGGTCCTACGAGCAGTACTTC. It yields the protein CASSPGQGSYEQYF.

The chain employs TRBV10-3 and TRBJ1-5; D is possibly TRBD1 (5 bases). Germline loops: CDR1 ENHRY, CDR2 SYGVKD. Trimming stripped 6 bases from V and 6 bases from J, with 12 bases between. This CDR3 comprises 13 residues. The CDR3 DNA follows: TGTGCCATCAGGACTTCGAGGGGTCAGCCCCAGCATTTT. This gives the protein CAIRTSRGQPQHF.

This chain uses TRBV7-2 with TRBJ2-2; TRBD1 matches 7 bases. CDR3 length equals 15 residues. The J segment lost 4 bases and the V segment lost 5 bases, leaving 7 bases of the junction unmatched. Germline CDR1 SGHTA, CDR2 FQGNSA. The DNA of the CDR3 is TGTGCCAGCAGCCGAAGACAGGGAAGCACCGGGGAGCTGTTTTTT. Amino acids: CASSRRQGSTGELFF.

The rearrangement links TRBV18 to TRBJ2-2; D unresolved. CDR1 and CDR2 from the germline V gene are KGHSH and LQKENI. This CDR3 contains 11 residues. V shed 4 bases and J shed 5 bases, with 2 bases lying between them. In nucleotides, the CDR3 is TGTGCCAGCTCACGTACCGGGGAGCTGTTTTTT. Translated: CASSRTGELFF.

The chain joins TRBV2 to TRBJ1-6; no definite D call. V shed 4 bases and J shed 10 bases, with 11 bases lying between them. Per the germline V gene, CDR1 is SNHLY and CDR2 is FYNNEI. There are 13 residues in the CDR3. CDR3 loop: CASSAGFRSPLHF. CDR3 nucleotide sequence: TGTGCCAGCAGTGCCGGGTTCAGGTCACCCCTCCACTTT.

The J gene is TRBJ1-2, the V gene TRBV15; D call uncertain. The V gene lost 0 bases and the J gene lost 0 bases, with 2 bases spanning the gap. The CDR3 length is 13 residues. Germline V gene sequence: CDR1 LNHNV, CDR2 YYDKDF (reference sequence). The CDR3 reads CATSRDANYGYTF. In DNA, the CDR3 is TGTGCCACCAGCAGAGACGCTAACTATGGCTACACCTTC.

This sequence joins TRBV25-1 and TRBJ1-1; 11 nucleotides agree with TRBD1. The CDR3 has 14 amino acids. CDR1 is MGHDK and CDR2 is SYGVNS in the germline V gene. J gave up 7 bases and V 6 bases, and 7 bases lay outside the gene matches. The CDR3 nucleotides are TGTGCCAGCAGCAAAAGGACAGGGGGCGGTGAAGCTTTCTTT. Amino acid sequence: CASSKRTGGGEAFF.

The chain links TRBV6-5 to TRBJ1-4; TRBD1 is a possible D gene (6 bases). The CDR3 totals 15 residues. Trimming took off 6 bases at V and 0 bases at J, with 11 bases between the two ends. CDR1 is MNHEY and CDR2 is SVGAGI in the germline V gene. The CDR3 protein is CASRRDTTTNEKLFF. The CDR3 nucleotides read TGTGCCAGCAGGAGGGACACCACAACTAATGAAAAACTGTTTTTT.

The CDR3 here is CAIRGGPLSNEQFF. DNA for the CDR3: TGTGCCATCAGGGGAGGGCCCCTGAGCAATGAGCAGTTCTTC. The J gene is TRBJ2-1, the V gene TRBV10-3, with 7 positions matching TRBD2. CDR1 and CDR2 (germline): ENHRY, SYGVKD. The CDR3 loop spans 14 amino acids. The junction had 8 bases not matched to a gene; V was cut back by 6 bases and J by 6 bases.

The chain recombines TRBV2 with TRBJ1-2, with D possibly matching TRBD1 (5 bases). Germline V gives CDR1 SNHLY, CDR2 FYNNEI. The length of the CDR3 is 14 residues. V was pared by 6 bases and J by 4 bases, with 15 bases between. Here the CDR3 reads CASRKGPILYGYTF. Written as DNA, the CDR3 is TGTGCCAGCAGGAAGGGGCCCATTCTCTATGGCTACACCTTC.

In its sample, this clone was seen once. CDR3 protein: CASSPAGQRLVRRHYEQYF. Here the CDR3 DNA reads TGTGCCAGCAGCCCTGCAGGTCAGAGACTAGTTCGACGTCACTACGAGCAGTACTTC. The rearrangement links TRBV7-3 to TRBJ2-7; D possibly corresponds to TRBD2 (6 bases). The CDR3 totals 19 residues. V was shortened by 5 bases and J by 3 bases, with 29 bases between the two germline ends. Germline V gene data show CDR1 as SGHTA and CDR2 as FQGTGA.

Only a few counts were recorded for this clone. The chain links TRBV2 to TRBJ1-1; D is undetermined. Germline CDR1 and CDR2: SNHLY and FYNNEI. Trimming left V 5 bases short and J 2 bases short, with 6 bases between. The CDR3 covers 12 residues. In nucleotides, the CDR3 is TGTGCCAGCAGTACCGATAACACTGAAGCTTTCTTT. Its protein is CASSTDNTEAFF.

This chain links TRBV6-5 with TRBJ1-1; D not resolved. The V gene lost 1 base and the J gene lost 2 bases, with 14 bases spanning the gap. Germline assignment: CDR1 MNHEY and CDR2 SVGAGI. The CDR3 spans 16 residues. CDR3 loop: CASSYWAAGRNTEAFF. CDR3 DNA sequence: TGTGCCAGCAGTTACTGGGCGGCGGGCCGTAACACTGAAGCTTTCTTT.